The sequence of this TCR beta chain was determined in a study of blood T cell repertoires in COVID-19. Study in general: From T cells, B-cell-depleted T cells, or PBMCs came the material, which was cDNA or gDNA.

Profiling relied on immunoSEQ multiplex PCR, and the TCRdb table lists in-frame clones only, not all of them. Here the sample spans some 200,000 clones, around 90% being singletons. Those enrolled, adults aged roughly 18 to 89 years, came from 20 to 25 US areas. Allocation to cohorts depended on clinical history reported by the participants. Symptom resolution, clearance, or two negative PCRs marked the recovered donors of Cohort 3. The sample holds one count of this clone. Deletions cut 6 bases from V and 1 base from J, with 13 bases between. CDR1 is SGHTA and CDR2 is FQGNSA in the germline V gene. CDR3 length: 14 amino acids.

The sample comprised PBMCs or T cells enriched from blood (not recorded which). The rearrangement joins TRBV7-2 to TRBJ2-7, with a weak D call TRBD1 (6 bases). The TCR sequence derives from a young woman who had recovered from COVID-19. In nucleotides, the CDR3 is TGTGCCAGCAGACTAAACAGGGAATCCTACGAGCAGTACTTC. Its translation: CASRLNRESYEQYF.